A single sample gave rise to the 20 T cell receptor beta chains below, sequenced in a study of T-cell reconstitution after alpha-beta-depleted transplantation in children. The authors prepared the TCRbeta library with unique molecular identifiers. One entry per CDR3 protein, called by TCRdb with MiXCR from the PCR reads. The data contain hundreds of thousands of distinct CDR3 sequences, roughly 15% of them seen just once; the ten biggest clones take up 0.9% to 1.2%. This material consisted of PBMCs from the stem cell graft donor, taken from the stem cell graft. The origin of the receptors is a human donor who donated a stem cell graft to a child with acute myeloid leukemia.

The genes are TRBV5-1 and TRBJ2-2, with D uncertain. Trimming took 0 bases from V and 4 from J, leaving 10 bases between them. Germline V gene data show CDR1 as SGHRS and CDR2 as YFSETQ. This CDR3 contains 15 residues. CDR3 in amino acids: CASSLDTPTTGELFF. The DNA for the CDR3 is TGCGCCAGCAGCTTGGACACACCGACCACCGGGGAGCTGTTTTTT.

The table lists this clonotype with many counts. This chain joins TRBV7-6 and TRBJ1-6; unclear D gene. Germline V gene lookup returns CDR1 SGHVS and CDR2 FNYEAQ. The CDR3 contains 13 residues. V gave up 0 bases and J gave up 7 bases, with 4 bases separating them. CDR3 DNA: TGTGCCAGCAGCTTAGCGCGGAATTCACCCCTCCACTTT. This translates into CASSLARNSPLHF.

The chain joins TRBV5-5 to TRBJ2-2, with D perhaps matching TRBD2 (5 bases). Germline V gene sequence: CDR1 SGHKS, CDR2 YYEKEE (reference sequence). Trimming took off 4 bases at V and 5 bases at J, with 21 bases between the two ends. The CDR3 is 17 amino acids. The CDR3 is CASSVDGFEGKTGELFF. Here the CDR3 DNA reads TGTGCCAGCAGCGTAGACGGTTTTGAGGGAAAAACCGGGGAGCTGTTTTTT.

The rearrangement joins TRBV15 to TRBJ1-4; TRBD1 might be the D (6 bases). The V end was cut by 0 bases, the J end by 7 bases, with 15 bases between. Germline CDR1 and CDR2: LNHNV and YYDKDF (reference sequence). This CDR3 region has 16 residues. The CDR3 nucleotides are TGTGCCACCAGCAGAGATCACCTGGGGGCAAGTGAAAAACTGTTTTTT. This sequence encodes CATSRDHLGASEKLFF. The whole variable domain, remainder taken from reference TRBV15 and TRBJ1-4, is DAMVIQNPRYQVTQFGKPVTLSCSQTLNHNVMYWYQQKSSQAPKLLFHYYDKDFNNEADTPDNFQSRRPNTSFCFLDIRSPGLGDTAMYLCATSRDHLGASEKLFFGSGTQLSVL.

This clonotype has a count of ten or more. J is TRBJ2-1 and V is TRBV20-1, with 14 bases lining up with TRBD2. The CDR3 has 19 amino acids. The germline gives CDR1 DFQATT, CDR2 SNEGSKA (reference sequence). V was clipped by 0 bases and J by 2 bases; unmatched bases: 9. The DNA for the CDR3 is TGCAGTGCTAGAGACCAGACTAGCGGGGGGGTAGACGCCTACAATGAGCAGTTCTTC. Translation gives CSARDQTSGGVDAYNEQFF.

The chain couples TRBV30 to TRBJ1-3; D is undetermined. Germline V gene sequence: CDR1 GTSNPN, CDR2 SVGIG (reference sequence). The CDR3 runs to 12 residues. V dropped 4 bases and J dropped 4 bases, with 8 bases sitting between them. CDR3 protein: CAWKGVGNTIYF. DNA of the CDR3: TGTGCCTGGAAGGGCGTCGGAAACACCATATATTTT. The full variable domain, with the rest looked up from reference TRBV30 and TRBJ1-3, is SQTIHQWPATLVQPVGSPLSLECTVEGTSNPNLYWYRQAAGRGLQLLFYSVGIGQISSEVPQNLSASRPQDRQFILSSKKLLLSDSGFYLCAWKGVGNTIYFGEGSWLTVV.

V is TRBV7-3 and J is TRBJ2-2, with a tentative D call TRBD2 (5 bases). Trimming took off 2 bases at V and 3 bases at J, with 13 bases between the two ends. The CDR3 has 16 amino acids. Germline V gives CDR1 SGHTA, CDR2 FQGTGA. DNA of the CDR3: TGTGCCAGCAGCTTAGTGGGAGACGGGCACACCGGGGAGCTGTTTTTT. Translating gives CASSLVGDGHTGELFF.

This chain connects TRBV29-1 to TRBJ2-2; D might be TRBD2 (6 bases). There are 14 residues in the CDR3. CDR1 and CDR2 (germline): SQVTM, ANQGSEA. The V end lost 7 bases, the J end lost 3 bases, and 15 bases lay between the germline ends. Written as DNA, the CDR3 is TGCAGCGCCCAGCTCCGCGGGGACACCGGGGAGCTGTTTTTT. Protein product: CSAQLRGDTGELFF.

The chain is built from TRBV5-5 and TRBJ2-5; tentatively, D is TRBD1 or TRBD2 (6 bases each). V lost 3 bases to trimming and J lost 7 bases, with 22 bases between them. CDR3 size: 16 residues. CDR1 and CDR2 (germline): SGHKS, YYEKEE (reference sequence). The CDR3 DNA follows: TGTGCCAGCAGCTCGGGGGCGGGGCCTTCCTTGGGGACCCAGTACTTC. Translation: CASSSGAGPSLGTQYF.

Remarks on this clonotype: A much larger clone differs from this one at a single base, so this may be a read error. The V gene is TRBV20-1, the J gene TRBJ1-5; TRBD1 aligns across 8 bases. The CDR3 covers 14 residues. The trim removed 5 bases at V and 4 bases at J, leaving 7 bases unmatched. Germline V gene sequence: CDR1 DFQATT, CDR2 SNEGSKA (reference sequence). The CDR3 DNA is TGCAGTGCTTTGACAGGGGCGGCAAATCAGCCCCAGCATTTT. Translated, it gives CSALTGAANQPQHF.

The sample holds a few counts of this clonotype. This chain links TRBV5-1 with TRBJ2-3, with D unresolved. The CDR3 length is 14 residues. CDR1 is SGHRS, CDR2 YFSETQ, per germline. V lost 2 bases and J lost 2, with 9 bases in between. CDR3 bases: TGCGCCAGCAGCTTCTTGGATCCCACAGATACGCAGTATTTT. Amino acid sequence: CASSFLDPTDTQYF.

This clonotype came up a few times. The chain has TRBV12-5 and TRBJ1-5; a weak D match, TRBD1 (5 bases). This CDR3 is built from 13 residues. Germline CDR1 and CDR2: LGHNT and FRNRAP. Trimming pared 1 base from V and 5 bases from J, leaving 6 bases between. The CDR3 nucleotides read TGTGCTAGTGGTTTGGCGGGGGATCAGCCCCAGCATTTT. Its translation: CASGLAGDQPQHF. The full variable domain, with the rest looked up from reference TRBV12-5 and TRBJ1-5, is DARVTQTPRHKVTEMGQEVTMRCQPILGHNTVFWYRQTMMQGLELLAYFRNRAPLDDSGMPKDRFSAEMPDATLATLKIQPSEPRDSAVYFCASGLAGDQPQHFGDGTRLSIL.

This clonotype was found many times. CDR3 DNA sequence: TGCAGTGCTAGAGATGTGGCAGGGGGCTGGAAGACCCAGTACTTC. It encodes CSARDVAGGWKTQYF. V and J are TRBV20-1 and TRBJ2-5; TRBD1 agrees at 8 bases. The CDR3 covers 15 residues. Germline CDR1 is DFQATT and CDR2 is SNEGSKA (reference sequence). Trimming cost V 0 bases and J 6 bases; bases outside gene matches: 9.

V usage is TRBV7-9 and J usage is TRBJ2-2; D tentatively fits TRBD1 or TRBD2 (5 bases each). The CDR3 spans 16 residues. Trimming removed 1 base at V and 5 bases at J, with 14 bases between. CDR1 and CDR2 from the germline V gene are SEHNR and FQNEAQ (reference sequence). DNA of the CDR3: TGTGCCAGCAGCTTAGGTTCCGGGACGGAGACCGGGGAGCTGTTTTTT. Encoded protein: CASSLGSGTETGELFF.

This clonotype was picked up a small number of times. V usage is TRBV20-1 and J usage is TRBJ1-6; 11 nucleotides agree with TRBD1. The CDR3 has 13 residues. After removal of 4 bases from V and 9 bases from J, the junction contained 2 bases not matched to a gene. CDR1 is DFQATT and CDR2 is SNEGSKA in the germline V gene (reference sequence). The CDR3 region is CSATGTGGSPLHF. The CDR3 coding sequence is TGCAGTGCTACCGGGACAGGGGGTTCACCCCTCCACTTT.

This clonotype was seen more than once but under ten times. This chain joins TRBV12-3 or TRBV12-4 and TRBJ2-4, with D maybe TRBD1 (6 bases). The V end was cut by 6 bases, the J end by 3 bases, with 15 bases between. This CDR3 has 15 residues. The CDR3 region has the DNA TGTGCCAGCAGCGAGACAGGATACGGCAAAAACATTCAGTACTTC. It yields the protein CASSETGYGKNIQYF.

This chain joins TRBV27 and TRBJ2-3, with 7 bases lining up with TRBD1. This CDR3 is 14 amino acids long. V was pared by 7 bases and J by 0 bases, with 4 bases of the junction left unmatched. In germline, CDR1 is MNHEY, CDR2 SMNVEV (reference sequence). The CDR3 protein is CASTDRDSTDTQYF. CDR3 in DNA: TGTGCCAGCACTGACAGGGACAGCACAGATACGCAGTATTTT.

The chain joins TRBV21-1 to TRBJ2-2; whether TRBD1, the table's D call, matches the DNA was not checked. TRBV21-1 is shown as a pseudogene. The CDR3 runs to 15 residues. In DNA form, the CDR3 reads TGTGCCAGCAGCAAAGAAGGGGGCGCAACCGGGGAGCTGTTTTTT. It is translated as CASSKEGGATGELFF.

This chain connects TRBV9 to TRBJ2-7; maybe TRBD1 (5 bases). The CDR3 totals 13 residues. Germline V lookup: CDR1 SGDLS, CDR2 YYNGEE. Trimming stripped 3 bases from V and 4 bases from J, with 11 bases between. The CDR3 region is CASSGGREYEQYF. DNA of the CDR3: TGTGCCAGCAGCGGGGGCCGCGAGTACGAGCAGTACTTC.

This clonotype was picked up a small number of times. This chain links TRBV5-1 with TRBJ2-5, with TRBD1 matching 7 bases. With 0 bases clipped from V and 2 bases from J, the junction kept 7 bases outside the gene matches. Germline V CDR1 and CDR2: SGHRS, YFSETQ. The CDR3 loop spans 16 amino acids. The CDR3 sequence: CASSLDRGPSQETQYF. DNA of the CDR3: TGCGCCAGCAGCTTGGATAGGGGGCCTTCACAAGAGACCCAGTACTTC.